A selection of T cell receptor beta chains follows, all from one sample in a study of blood T cell repertoires in COVID-19. Some clones are missing from TCRdb's copy, which holds only in-frame ones; the method was immunoSEQ multiplex PCR. The table includes 50,000 or so clones, approximately 90% detected once. Sequencing input: peripheral blood. Every receptor here comes from a human donor with active COVID-19. The donor label of this sample is uncertain. Both conserved end residues are part of each CDR3. D genes are given only for firm matches. The size field is filled for only some rows; it gives once, few, many or a size class.

j_call	clone_size	v_call	d_call	cdr3_nt	cdr3_aa
TRBJ2-5	-	TRBV2	TRBD1	TGTGCCAGCAGTCGACAGGGGGAGACCCAGTACTTC	CASSRQGETQYF
TRBJ1-2	-	TRBV11-2	TRBD1	TGTGCCAGCAGCCCGGAGGGACAGGGGGCTTACTATGGCTACACCTTC	CASSPEGQGAYYGYTF
TRBJ1-6	-	TRBV5-1	-	TGCGCCAGCAGCTTGTCCACAGGGAACTATTCACCCCTCCACTTT	CASSLSTGNYSPLHF
TRBJ2-7	-	TRBV6-5	-	TGTGCCAGCAGTTACTCCGCAGGGCTGACCTACGAGCAGTACTTC	CASSYSAGLTYEQYF
TRBJ1-2	once	TRBV5-1	-	TGCGCCAGCAGCTTGGCCGAGGTCCAGGGATCTTATGGCTACACCTTC	CASSLAEVQGSYGYTF
TRBJ2-2	-	TRBV28	TRBD1	TGTGCCACCGAAGATCCAGGGGGCAAGGTCGGGGAGCTGTTTTTT	CATEDPGGKVGELFF
TRBJ2-1	once	TRBV4-1	-	TGCGCCAGCAGCCCCCCCTCCCAGGATGAGCAGTTCTTC	CASSPPSQDEQFF
TRBJ2-2	-	TRBV27	-	TGTGCCAGCACCCTAAGGGGCACCGGGGAGCTGTTTTTT	CASTLRGTGELFF
TRBJ2-7	once	TRBV5-4	TRBD1	TGTGCCAGCAGCTTGGGGGGGACAGGTCCCTACGAGCAGTACTTC	CASSLGGTGPYEQYF
TRBJ1-5	-	TRBV7-4	TRBD1	TGTGCCAGCAGCTCACCTTGCCGGGACAGGATAGCGCCTTATAGCAATCAGCCCCAGCATTTT	CASSSPCRDRIAPYSNQPQHF
TRBJ2-2	-	TRBV6-5	TRBD1	TGTGCCAGCAGGGGGACAGTTAACACCGGGGAGCTGTTTTTT	CASRGTVNTGELFF
TRBJ1-1	once	TRBV2	-	TGTGCCAGCAGTGAAGGGCAGGGCATGAACACTGAAGCTTTCTTT	CASSEGQGMNTEAFF
TRBJ2-1	-	TRBV19	TRBD2	TGTGCCAGTAGTATAGTACTAGCGGGAGTGAATGAGCAGTTCTTC	CASSIVLAGVNEQFF
TRBJ2-7	-	TRBV4-2	TRBD2	TGTGCCAGCAGCTTGACTAGCGGGAGGTCCGGGGACGAGCAGTACTTC	CASSLTSGRSGDEQYF
TRBJ1-2	-	TRBV3-1/TRBV3-2	-	TGTGCCAGCAGCCAAGGCTCCGGAAACAGTCCCTACTATGGCTACACCTTC	CASSQGSGNSPYYGYTF
TRBJ1-5	-	TRBV6-6	-	TGTGCCAGCACCTCCCGAGGAGAACAGCCCCAGCATTTT	CASTSRGEQPQHF
TRBJ2-2	-	TRBV19	TRBD1	TGTGCCAGTAGACTATACCGGGACAGGGGCACCGGGGAGCTGTTTTTT	CASRLYRDRGTGELFF
TRBJ2-7	-	TRBV27	-	TGTGCCAGCAGTCGACACCTCTCCTACGAGCAGTACTTC	CASSRHLSYEQYF
TRBJ1-1	-	TRBV5-1	-	TGCGCCAGCAGCTTGGACGGCAACCCCAGGGAAGCTTTCTTT	CASSLDGNPREAFF
TRBJ2-2	-	TRBV24-1	-	TGTGCCACCAGTGATTTGGGCAGAGGGATTTTAGCCGGGGAGCTGTTTTTT	CATSDLGRGILAGELFF
TRBJ2-3	-	TRBV5-1	-	TGCGCCAGCAGCTCCATGCCGGGACTTGGCACAGATACGCAGTATTTT	CASSSMPGLGTDTQYF
TRBJ2-7	-	TRBV12-5	-	TGTGCTAGTGGTTTGTGGAGGCCGGGGGACGAGCAGTACTTC	CASGLWRPGDEQYF
TRBJ2-2	-	TRBV28	-	TGTGCCAGCAGTTCATTACCGGGACACATAGGGCCCGGGGAGCTGTTTTTT	CASSSLPGHIGPGELFF
TRBJ1-2	-	TRBV27	TRBD1	TGTGCCAGCAGTTTATCCGGGACAGGCGTTGGCTACACCTTC	CASSLSGTGVGYTF
TRBJ2-5	-	TRBV6-2/TRBV6-3	TRBD2	TGTGCCAGCAGTCCGTACGTGACTAGCGGGCTAGAGACCCAGTACTTC	CASSPYVTSGLETQYF
TRBJ1-2	-	TRBV2	-	TGTGCCAGGACGGGTGAGGAAACTAACTATGGCTACACCTTC	CARTGEETNYGYTF
TRBJ2-2	once	TRBV19	-	TGTGCCTCTAGGGGCGGGGTGAACACCGGGGAGCTGTTTTTT	CASRGGVNTGELFF
TRBJ2-3	-	TRBV7-9	-	TGTGCCAGCAGCGGGCGAGTCACAGATACGCAGTATTTT	CASSGRVTDTQYF
TRBJ1-2	-	TRBV12-3/TRBV12-4	-	TGTGCCAGCAGCTCAGGGGAGGGTGGCTACACCTTC	CASSSGEGGYTF
TRBJ2-1	-	TRBV5-4	TRBD2	TGTGCCAGCAGGCTAGCGGGAGGGCCGGGCAATGAGCAGTTCTTC	CASRLAGGPGNEQFF
TRBJ2-2	-	TRBV10-3	-	TGTGCCATCAGATCCGAGGCAACGAACACCGGGGAGCTGTTTTTT	CAIRSEATNTGELFF
TRBJ2-1	-	TRBV29-1	TRBD2	TGCAGCGTACGGGCAGGGACTAGCGGGGACAATGAGCAGTTCTTC	CSVRAGTSGDNEQFF
TRBJ2-3	-	TRBV10-2	TRBD2	TGCGCCAGCAGTGAGTCGCGATTGCGGGAGGCGAGCACAGATACGCAGTATTTT	CASSESRLREASTDTQYF
TRBJ2-7	-	TRBV7-9	-	TGTGCCAGCAGCTTAAATCAGGAATCCTACGAGCAGTACTTC	CASSLNQESYEQYF
TRBJ1-4	-	TRBV7-9	-	TGTGCCAGCCAGGATGATGGTGAAAAACTGTTTTTT	CASQDDGEKLFF
TRBJ2-7	-	TRBV5-1	TRBD1	TGCGCCAGCAGCACCCGACAGGGGGCCGGATACGAGCAGTACTTC	CASSTRQGAGYEQYF
TRBJ1-4	-	TRBV27	TRBD1	TGTGCCAGCAGCCTCCGGACAGGGGGGGTTGGGGAAAAACTGTTTTTT	CASSLRTGGVGEKLFF
TRBJ2-1	-	TRBV7-2	TRBD2	TGTGCCAGCAGCCCGGCGGCGCGGGAGAACAATGAGCAGTTCTTC	CASSPAARENNEQFF
TRBJ2-7	few	TRBV4-1	-	TGCGCCAGCAGCCAGTTCCCGCAGGGGACCCCCTACGAGCAGTACTTC	CASSQFPQGTPYEQYF
TRBJ2-7	-	TRBV15	TRBD2	TGTGCCACCAGCAGGGGGGGGCGGGAGGAAAACGAGCAGTACTTC	CATSRGGREENEQYF
TRBJ2-1	once	TRBV12-3/TRBV12-4	-	TGTGCCAGCGGCGACGCCCCGCAGGGGCAGTTCTTC	CASGDAPQGQFF
TRBJ2-5	-	TRBV29-1	TRBD1	TGCAGCGTGGTCACAGGGGGCCAAGAGACCCAGTACTTC	CSVVTGGQETQYF
TRBJ1-1	-	TRBV7-2	-	TGTGCCAGTATGGGGGCTAGGGGCACTGAAGCTTTCTTT	CASMGARGTEAFF
TRBJ2-1	-	TRBV7-9	TRBD2	TGTGCCAGCAGCCCTCCGGGACTAGCGGTTCCAGGCGATGAGCAGTTCTTC	CASSPPGLAVPGDEQFF
TRBJ2-3	-	TRBV10-1	TRBD2	TGCGCCACCGGTAGCGGGAGGGCTGGAGATACGCAGTATTTT	CATGSGRAGDTQYF
TRBJ2-1	-	TRBV5-6	-	TGTGCCAGCAGCCACACGGACAGTTACAATGAGCAGTTCTTC	CASSHTDSYNEQFF
TRBJ2-5	once	TRBV7-9	TRBD1	TGTGCCAGCAGCTTAGCTCAAGGACAGGGGGCGCGTGAGACCCAGTACTTC	CASSLAQGQGARETQYF
TRBJ1-5	-	TRBV28	-	TGTGCCAGCAGCGGCGATCGATGGGGCGATCAGCCCCAGCATTTT	CASSGDRWGDQPQHF
TRBJ2-3	-	TRBV28	-	TGTGCCAGCAGTTTAGCAGGCCACCCATATACGCAGTATTTT	CASSLAGHPYTQYF
TRBJ1-2	-	TRBV7-9	-	TGTGCCAGCAGCTCCCTGGACAGTTATGGCTACACCTTC	CASSSLDSYGYTF
TRBJ2-1	once	TRBV7-9	-	TGTGCCAGCAGCTTAGTGGCGGGACCTACCTACAATGAGCAGTTCTTC	CASSLVAGPTYNEQFF